The next 2 T cell receptor beta chains were all read from a single sample in a study of shared clonotypes between healthy human individuals. Assay used: immunoSEQ multiplex PCR; TCRdb lists only in-frame clones, some missing. In the table there are millions of clones, 93% of which are singletons. The sample taken for sequencing was naive CD4+ T cells from PBMCs. Subset in this sample: CD45RA+ positively selected. The receptor set was obtained from a man younger than 30 in good health. Some clones in this sample may be carry-over from other donors' samples.

This clone was observed once. The chain recombines TRBV2 with TRBJ2-3, with TRBD1 identical over 8 bases. Germline CDR1 is SNHLY and CDR2 is FYNNEI. V was clipped by 8 bases and J by 4 bases; unmatched bases: 11. This CDR3 is 15 amino acids long. CDR3 bases: TGTGCCAGCCTACTGGGGTCAGGGGGCCCAGATACGCAGTATTTT. Amino acid sequence: CASLLGSGGPDTQYF.

This chain connects TRBV30 to TRBJ2-5, with D possibly TRBD1 on 6 matching bases. V gave up 3 bases and J gave up 4 bases, with 9 bases separating them. CDR3 length: 12 residues. Germline-derived CDR1 and CDR2 are GTSNPN and SVGIG (reference sequence). CDR3 DNA sequence: TGTGCCTGGAGACAGGGACGAGAGACCCAGTACTTC. It specifies CAWRQGRETQYF.